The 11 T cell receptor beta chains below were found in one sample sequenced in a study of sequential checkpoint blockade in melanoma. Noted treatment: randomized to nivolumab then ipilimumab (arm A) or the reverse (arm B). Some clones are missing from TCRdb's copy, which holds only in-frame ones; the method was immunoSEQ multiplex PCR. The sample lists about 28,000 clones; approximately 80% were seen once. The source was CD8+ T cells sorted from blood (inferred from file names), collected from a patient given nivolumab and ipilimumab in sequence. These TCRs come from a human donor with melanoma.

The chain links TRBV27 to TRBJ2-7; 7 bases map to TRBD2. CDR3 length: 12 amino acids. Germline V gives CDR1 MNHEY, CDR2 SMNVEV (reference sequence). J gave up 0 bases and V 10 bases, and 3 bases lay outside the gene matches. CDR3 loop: CATRGDSYEQYF. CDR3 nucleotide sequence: TGTGCCACCCGGGGGGACTCCTACGAGCAGTACTTC.

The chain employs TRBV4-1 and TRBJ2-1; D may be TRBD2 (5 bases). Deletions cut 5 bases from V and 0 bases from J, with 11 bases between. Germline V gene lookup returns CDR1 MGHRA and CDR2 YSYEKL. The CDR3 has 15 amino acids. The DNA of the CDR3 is TGCGCCAGCAGCATAAGCGGAAGCTCCTACAATGAGCAGTTCTTC. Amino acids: CASSISGSSYNEQFF.

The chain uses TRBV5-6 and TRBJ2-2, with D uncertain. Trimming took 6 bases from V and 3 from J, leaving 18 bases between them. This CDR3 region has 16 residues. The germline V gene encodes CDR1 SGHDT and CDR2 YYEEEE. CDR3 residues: CASNLRLQVHTGELFF. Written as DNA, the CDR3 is TGTGCCAGCAACCTACGGCTGCAGGTTCACACCGGGGAGCTGTTTTTT.

This CDR3 is CASTDKKGRNTEAFF. CDR3 nucleotide sequence: TGTGCCAGTACCGACAAGAAAGGGAGGAACACTGAAGCTTTCTTT. J is TRBJ1-1 and V is TRBV19; D gene ambiguous. V lost 7 bases and J lost 1, with 16 bases in between. CDR3 length equals 15 residues. Per the germline V gene, CDR1 is LNHDA and CDR2 is SQIVND (reference sequence).

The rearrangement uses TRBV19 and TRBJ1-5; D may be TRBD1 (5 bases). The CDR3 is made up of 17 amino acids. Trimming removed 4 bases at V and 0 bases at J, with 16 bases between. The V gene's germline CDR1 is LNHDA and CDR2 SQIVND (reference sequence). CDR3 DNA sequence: TGTGCCAGTAGTAGTCAGCAGGGCCGCTATAGCAATCAGCCCCAGCATTTT. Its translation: CASSSQQGRYSNQPQHF.

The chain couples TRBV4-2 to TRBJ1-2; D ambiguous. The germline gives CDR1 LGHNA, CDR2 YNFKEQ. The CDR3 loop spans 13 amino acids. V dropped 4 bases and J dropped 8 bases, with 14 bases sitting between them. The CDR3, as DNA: TGTGCCAGCAGCCCTGGGAGGCGGGAGGGCTACACCTTC. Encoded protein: CASSPGRREGYTF.

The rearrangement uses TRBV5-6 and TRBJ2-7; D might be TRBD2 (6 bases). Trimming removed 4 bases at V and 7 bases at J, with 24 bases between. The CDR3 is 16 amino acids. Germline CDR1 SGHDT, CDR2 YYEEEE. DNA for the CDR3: TGTGCCAGCAGCCTGGTTGGCTGGGGAGGTTCAGGGGAGCAGTACTTC. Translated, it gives CASSLVGWGGSGEQYF.

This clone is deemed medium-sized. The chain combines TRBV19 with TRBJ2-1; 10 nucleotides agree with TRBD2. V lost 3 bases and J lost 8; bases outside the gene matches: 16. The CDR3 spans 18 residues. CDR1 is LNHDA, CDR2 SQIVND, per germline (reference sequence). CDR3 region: CASSIEAGGLAGEDEQFF. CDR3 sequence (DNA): TGTGCCAGTAGTATTGAGGCCGGAGGGCTAGCGGGGGAGGATGAGCAGTTCTTC.

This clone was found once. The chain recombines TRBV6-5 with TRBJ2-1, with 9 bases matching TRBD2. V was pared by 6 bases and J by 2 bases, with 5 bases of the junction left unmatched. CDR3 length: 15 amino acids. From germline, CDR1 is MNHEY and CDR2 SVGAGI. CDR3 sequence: CASRSGTSTYNEQFF. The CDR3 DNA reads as TGTGCCAGCAGATCCGGGACTAGCACCTACAATGAGCAGTTCTTC.

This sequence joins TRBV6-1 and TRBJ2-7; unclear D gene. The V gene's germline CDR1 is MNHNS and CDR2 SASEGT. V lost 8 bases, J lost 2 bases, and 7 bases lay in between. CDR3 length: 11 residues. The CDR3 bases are TGTGCCAGCGAGGAACCCTACGAGCAGTACTTC. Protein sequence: CASEEPYEQYF.

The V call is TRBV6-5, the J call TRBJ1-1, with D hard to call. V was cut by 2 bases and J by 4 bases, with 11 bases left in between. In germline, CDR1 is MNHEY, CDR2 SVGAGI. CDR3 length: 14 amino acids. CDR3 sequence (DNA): TGTGCCAGCAGTTACGGAACGGGTGCCACTGAAGCTTTCTTT. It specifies CASSYGTGATEAFF.